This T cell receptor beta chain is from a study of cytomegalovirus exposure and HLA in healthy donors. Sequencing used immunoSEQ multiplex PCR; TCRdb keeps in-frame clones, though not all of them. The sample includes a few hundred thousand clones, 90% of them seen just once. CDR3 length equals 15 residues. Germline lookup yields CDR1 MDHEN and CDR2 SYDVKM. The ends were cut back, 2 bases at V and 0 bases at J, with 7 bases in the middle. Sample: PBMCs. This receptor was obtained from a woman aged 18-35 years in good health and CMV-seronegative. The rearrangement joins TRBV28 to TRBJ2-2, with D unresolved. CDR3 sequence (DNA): TGTGCCAGCAGTTTAGTTTATCCGAACACCGGGGAGCTGTTTTTT. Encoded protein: CASSLVYPNTGELFF.